This TCR beta chain emerged from a study of CD8+CD57+ T cells in acquired aplastic anemia. On the study more broadly: When averaged, DNA from sorted CD4+ and CD8+ cells came to around 3.1 ug. Study-level points and caveats: Some 29 CD8+ CDR3 sequences were shared between patients and controls.

Germline CDR1 reads DFQATT; CDR2 reads SNEGSKA (reference sequence). CDR3 length: 13 residues. Trimming removed 1 base from V and 10 bases from J, with 15 bases in between. CDR3 and TCR beta VDJ profiling relied on a genomic DNA template. TCRdb re-called the reads with MiXCR, one entry per CDR3 protein. The data hold roughly 420,000 distinct CDR3 sequences, with about two thirds observed a single time. A word on this clonotype: Its antigen remains unidentified.

The chain is built from TRBV20-1 and TRBJ2-3, with a weak D call TRBD1 (5 bases). The sequenced material came from sorted CD4+, CD8+, or CD8+CD57+ T cells (not recorded which) from PBMCs. This receptor was identified in a human donor in good health, serving as a control. The CDR3 coding sequence is TGCAGTGCTAGAGGGCGCAGGGCTAATTCGCAGTATTTT. It yields the protein CSARGRRANSQYF.